This section outlines one T cell receptor beta chain sequence together with its context. The CDR3 has 15 residues. Per germline, CDR1 SGHRS and CDR2 YFSETQ. The germline V and J ends were trimmed by 2 bases and 4 bases, with 12 bases remaining between them. The repertoire was sequenced with immunoSEQ multiplex PCR; TCRdb's copy has only in-frame clones and lacks some. The table includes 120,000 or so clones, roughly 90% detected once. This entry is derived from a study of cytomegalovirus exposure and HLA in healthy donors. This receptor was identified in a woman younger than 35 in good health and CMV-seronegative. V gene TRBV5-1 combines with J gene TRBJ2-2; the D gene is possibly TRBD2 (5 bases). The sequenced sample was PBMCs. CDR3 sequence: CASSFTGSGTGELFF. In DNA form, the CDR3 reads TGCGCCAGCAGCTTTACGGGGTCGGGCACCGGGGAGCTGTTTTTT. The full variable domain, completed using reference TRBV5-1 and TRBJ2-2, is KAGVTQTPRYLIKTRGQQVTLSCSPISGHRSVSWYQQTPGQGLQFLFEYFSETQRNKGNFPGRFSGRQFSNSRSEMNVSTLELGDSALYLCASSFTGSGTGELFFGEGSRLTVL.